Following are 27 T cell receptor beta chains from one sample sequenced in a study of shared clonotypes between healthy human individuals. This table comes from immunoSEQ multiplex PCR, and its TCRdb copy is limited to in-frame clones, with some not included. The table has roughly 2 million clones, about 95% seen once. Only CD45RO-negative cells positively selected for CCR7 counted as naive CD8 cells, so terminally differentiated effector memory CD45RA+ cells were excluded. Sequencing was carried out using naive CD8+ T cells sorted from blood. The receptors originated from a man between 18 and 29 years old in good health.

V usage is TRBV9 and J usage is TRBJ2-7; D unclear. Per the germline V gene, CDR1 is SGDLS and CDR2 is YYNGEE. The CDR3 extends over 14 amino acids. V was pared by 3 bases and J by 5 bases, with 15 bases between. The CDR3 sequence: CASSAPSGFHEQYF. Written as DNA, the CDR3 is TGTGCCAGCAGCGCCCCGTCTGGGTTCCACGAGCAGTACTTC.

As DNA, the CDR3 is TGTGCCAGCAGTTCTGCGGGACTTGAGCAGTTCTTC. Its translation is CASSSAGLEQFF. The V gene is TRBV6-5, the J gene TRBJ2-1, with TRBD2 as a possible D gene (6 bases). From germline, CDR1 is MNHEY and CDR2 SVGAGI. The CDR3 length is 12 residues. Trimming left V 4 bases short and J 9 bases short, with 10 bases between.

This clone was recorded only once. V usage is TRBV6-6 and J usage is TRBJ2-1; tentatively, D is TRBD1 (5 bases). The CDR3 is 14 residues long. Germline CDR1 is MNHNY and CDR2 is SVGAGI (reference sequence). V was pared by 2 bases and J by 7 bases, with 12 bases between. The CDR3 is CASSYGVRANEQFF. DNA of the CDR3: TGTGCCAGCAGTTACGGGGTCAGGGCGAATGAGCAGTTCTTC.

The DNA for the CDR3 is TGTGCCACCACCCTGGGGGGGGAGAACACTGAAGCTTTCTTT. Its protein product is CATTLGGENTEAFF. This chain uses TRBV15 with TRBJ1-1; TRBD1 might be the D (5 bases). Germline CDR1 reads LNHNV; CDR2 reads YYDKDF (reference sequence). The V gene lost 7 bases and the J gene lost 1 base, with 13 bases spanning the gap. CDR3 length equals 14 residues.

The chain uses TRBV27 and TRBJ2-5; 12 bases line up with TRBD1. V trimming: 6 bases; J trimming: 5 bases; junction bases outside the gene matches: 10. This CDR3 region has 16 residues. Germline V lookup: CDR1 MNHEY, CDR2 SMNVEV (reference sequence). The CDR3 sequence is CASSRGTGGSWETQYF. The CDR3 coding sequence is TGTGCCAGCAGCCGGGGGACAGGGGGCTCGTGGGAGACCCAGTACTTC.

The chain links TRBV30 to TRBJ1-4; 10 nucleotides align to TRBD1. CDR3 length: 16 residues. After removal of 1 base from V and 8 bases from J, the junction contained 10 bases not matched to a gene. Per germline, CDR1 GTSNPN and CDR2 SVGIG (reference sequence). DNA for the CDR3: TGTGCCTGGAGTGGGTGGGAGACAGGGGGCTACGAAAAACTGTTTTTT. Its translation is CAWSGWETGGYEKLFF.

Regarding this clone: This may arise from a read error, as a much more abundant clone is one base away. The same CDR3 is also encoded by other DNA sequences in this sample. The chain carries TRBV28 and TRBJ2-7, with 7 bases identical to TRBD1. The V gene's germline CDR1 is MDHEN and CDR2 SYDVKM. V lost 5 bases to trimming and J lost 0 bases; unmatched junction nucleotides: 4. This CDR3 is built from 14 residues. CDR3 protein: CASSPTGSSYEQYF. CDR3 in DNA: TGTGCCAGCAGTCCGACAGGGAGCTCCTACGAGCAGTACTTC.

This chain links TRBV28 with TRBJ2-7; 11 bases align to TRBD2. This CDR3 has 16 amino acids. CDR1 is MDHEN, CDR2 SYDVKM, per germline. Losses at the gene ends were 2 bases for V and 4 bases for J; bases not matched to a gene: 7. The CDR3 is CASSLPRLAGTYEQYF. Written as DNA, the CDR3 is TGTGCCAGCAGTTTACCTCGACTAGCGGGGACTTACGAGCAGTACTTC.

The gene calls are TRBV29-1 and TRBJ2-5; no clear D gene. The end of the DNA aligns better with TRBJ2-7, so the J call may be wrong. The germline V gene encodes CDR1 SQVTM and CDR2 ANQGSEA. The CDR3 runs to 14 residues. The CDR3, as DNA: TGCAGCGTTGAGGACGCCGCGAGCTCCTACGAGCAGTACTTC. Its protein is CSVEDAASSYEQYF.

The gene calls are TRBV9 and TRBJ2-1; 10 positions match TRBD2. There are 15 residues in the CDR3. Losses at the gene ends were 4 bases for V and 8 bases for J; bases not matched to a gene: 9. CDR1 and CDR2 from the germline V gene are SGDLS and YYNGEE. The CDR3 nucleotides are TGTGCCAGCAGCCCCACCGGGACTAGCGACTATGAGCAGTTCTTC. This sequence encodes CASSPTGTSDYEQFF. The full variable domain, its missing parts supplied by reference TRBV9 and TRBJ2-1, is DSGVTQTPKHLITATGQRVTLRCSPRSGDLSVYWYQQSLDQGLQFLIQYYNGEERAKGNILERFSAQQFPDLHSELNLSSLELGDSALYFCASSPTGTSDYEQFFGPGTRLTVL.

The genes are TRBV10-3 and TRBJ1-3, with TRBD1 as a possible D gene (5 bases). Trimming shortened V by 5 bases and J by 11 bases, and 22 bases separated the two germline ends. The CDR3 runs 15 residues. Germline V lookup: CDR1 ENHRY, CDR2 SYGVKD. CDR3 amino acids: CAISSERGHLLPIYF. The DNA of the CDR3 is TGTGCCATCAGTTCTGAGAGGGGCCACCTTCTTCCCATATATTTT.

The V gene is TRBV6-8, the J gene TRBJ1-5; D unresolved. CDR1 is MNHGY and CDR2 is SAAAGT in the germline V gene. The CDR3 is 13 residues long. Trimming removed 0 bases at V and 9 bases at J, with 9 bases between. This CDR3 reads CASSYSPCGPQHF. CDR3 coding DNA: TGTGCCAGCAGTTACTCTCCTTGCGGGCCCCAGCATTTT.

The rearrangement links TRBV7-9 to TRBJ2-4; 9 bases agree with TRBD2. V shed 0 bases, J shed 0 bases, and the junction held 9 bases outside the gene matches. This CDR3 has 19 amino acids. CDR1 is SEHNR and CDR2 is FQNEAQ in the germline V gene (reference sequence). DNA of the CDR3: TGTGCCAGCAGCTTAGCGTTAGCGGGAGCGGTTTTAGCCAAAAACATTCAGTACTTC. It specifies CASSLALAGAVLAKNIQYF.

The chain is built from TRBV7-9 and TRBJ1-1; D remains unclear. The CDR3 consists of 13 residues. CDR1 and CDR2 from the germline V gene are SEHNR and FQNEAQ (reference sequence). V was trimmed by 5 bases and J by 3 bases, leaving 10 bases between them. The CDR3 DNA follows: TGTGCCAGCAGCATCCTAGGAGACACTGAAGCTTTCTTT. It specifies CASSILGDTEAFF.

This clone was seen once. The CDR3 nucleotides are TGTGCCAGCAGGCAAACAGTAAATGAGCAGTTCTTC. Translation: CASRQTVNEQFF. This chain connects TRBV5-6 to TRBJ2-1; D call uncertain. Trimming removed 5 bases from V and 7 bases from J, with 10 bases in between. The germline V gene encodes CDR1 SGHDT and CDR2 YYEEEE. This CDR3 contains 12 residues.

CDR3 sequence (DNA): TGTGCCAGCAGCTTGAGTCGGGACAGGGGAGGAGACACTGAAGCTTTCTTT. As protein: CASSLSRDRGGDTEAFF. The V call is TRBV7-6, the J call TRBJ1-1, with 10 bases that match TRBD1. Trimming cost V 3 bases and J 3 bases; bases outside gene matches: 10. Germline-derived CDR1 and CDR2 are SGHVS and FNYEAQ. This CDR3 is 17 amino acids long.

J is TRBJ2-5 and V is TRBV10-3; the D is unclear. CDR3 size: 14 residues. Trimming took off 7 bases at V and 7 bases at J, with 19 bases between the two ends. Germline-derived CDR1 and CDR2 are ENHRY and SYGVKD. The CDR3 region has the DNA TGTGCCATCAAGGGCACTAATGTCACCGGGACCCAGTACTTC. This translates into CAIKGTNVTGTQYF.

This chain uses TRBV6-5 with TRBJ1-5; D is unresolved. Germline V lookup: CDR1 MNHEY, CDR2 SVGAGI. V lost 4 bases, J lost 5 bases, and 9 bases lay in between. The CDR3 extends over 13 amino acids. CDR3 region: CASSWGVHQPQHF. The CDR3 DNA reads TGTGCCAGCAGTTGGGGTGTTCATCAGCCCCAGCATTTT.

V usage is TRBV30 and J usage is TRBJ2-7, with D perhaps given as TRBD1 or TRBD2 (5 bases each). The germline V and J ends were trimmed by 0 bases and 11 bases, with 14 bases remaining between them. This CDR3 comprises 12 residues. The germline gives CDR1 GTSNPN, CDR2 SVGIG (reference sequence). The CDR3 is CAWSVGETLEYF. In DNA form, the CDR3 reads TGTGCCTGGAGTGTGGGGGAAACCTTGGAGTACTTC.

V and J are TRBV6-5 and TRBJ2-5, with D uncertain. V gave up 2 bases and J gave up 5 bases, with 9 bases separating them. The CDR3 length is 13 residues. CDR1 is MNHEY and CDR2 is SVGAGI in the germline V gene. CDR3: CASSYLEEETQYF. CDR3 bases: TGTGCCAGCAGTTACCTCGAGGAGGAGACCCAGTACTTC.

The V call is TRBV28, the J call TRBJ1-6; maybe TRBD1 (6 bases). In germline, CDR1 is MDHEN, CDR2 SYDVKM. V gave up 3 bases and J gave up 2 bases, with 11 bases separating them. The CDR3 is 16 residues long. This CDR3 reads CASSFRGEPYNSPLHF. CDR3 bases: TGTGCCAGCAGTTTTAGGGGGGAACCCTATAATTCACCCCTCCACTTT.

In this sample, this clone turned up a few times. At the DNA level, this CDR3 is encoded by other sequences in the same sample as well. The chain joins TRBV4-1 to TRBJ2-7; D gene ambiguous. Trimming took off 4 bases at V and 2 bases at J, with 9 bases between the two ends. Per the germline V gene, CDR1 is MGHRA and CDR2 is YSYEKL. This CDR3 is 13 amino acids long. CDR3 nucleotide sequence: TGCGCCAGCAGCCCGTCCCCAGCCTACGAGCAGTACTTC. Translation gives CASSPSPAYEQYF.

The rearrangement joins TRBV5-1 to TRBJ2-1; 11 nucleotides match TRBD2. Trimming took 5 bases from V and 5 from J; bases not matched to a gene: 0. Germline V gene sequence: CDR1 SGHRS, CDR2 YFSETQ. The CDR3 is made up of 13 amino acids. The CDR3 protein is CASRGLADNEQFF. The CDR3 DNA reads TGCGCCAGCAGGGGACTAGCGGACAATGAGCAGTTCTTC.

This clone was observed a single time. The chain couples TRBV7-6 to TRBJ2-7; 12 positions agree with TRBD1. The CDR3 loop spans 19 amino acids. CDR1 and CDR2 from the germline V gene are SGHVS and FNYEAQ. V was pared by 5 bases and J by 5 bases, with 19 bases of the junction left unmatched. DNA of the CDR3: TGTGCCAGCAGCCCCGTCACCAGCCCGGGACAGGGGGCTATCAACGAGCAGTACTTC. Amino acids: CASSPVTSPGQGAINEQYF.

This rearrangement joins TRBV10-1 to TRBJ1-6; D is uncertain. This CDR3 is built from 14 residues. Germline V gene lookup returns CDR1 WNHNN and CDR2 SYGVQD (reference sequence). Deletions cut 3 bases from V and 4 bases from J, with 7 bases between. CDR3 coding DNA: TGCGCCAGCAGTGAAAACGGATATAATTCACCCCTCCACTTT. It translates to CASSENGYNSPLHF.

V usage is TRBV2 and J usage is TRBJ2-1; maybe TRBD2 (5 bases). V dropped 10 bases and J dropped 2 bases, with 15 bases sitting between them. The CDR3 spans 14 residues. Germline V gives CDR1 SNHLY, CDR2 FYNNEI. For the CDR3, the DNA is TGTGCCATACTAGACGGACTGGCCTACAATGAGCAGTTCTTC. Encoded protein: CAILDGLAYNEQFF.

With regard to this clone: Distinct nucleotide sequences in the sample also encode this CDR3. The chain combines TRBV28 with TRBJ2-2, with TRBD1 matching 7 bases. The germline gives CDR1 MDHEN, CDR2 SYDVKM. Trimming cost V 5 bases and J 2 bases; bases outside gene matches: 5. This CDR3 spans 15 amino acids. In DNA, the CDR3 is TGTGCCAGCAGTCGGGACAGAGGAAACACCGGGGAGCTGTTTTTT. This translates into CASSRDRGNTGELFF.